This T cell receptor beta chain originates from a study of T cell changes during pregnancy in multiple sclerosis. The table came from immunoSEQ multiplex PCR; TCRdb's copy has only in-frame clones and leaves some out. The sample has 30,000 to 35,000 clones, 90% seen once. Trimming took 5 bases from V and 3 from J; bases not matched to a gene: 4. The CDR3 totals 15 residues. Germline values: CDR1 MNHEY, CDR2 SMNVEV (reference sequence). The origin of this receptor is a female donor with multiple sclerosis, enrolled in a pregnancy study. The rearrangement links TRBV27 to TRBJ2-7; 13 nucleotides align to TRBD2. The sequences come from CD8+ T cells from peripheral blood mononuclear cells, collected in the first trimester of pregnancy. DNA for the CDR3: TGTGCCAGCAGTGCCCGACTAGCGGGAGGCTACGAGCAGTACTTC. Translated, it gives CASSARLAGGYEQYF.